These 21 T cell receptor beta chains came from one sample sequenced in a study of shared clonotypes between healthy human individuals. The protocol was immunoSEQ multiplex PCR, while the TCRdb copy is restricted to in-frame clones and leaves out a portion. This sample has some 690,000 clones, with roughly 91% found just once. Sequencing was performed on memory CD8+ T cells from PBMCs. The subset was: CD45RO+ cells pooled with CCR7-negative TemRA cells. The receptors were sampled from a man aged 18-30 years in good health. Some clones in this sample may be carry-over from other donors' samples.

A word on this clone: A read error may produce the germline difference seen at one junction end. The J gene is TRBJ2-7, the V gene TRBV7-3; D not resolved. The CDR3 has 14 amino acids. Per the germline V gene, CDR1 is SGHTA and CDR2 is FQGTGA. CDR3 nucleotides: TGTGCCAGCAGCCCCCAGATGGATGGATACGAGCAGCACTTC. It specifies CASSPQMDGYEQHF.

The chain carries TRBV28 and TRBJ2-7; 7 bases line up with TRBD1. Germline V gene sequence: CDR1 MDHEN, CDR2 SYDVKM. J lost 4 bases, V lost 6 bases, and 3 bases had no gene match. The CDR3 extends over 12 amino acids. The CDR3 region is CASRGQTYEQYF. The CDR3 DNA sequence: TGTGCCAGCAGGGGACAGACATACGAGCAGTACTTC.

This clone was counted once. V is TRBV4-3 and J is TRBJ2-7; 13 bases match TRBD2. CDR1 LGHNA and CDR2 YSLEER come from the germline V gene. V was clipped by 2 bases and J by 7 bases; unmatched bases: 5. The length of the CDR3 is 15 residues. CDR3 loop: CASSQTSGRAEEQYF. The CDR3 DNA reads TGCGCCAGCAGCCAAACTAGCGGGAGGGCGGAGGAGCAGTACTTC.

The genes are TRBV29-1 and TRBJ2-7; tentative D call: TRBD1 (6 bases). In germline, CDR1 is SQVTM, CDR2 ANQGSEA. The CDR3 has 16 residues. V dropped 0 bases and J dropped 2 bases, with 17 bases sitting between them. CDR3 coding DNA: TGCAGCGTTGAAGACCCAAAGGGGACAAGGCCCTACGAGCAGTACTTC. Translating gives CSVEDPKGTRPYEQYF.

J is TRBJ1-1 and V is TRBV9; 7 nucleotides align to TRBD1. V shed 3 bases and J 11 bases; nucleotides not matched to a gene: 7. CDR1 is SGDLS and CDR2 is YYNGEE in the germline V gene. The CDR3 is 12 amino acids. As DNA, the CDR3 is TGTGCCAGCAGCGCCCGACAGGGAAGGGCTTTCTTT. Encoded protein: CASSARQGRAFF.

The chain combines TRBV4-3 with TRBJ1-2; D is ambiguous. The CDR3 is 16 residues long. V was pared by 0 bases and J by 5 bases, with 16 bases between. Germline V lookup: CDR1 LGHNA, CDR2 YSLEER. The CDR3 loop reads CASSQDHGSGQYGYTF. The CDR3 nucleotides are TGCGCCAGCAGCCAAGATCACGGTTCTGGCCAGTATGGCTACACCTTC.

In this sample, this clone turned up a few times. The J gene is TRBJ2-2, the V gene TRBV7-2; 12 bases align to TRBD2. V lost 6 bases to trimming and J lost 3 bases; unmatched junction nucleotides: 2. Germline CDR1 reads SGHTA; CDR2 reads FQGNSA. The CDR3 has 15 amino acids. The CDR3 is CASRRLAGDTGELFF. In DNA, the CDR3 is TGTGCCAGCAGGCGACTAGCGGGAGACACCGGGGAGCTGTTTTTT.

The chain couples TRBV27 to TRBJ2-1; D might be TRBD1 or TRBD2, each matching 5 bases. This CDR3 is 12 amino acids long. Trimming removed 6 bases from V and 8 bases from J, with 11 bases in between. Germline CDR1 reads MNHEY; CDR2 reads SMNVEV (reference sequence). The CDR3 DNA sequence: TGTGCCAGCAGGGGGGTAGCCGATGAGCAGTTCTTC. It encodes CASRGVADEQFF.

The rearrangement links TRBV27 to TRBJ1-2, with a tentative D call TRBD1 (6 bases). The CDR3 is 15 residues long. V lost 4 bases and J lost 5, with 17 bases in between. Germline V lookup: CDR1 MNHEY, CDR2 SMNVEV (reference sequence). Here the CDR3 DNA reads TGTGCCAGCAGTTCGGGACACCTAAGTTCATATGGCTACACCTTC. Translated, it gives CASSSGHLSSYGYTF.

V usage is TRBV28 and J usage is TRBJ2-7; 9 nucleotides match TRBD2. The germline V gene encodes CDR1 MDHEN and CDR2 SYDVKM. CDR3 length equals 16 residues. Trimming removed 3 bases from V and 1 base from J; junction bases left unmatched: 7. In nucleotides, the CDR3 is TGTGCCAGCAGTTTTGGCGGGGGGGCGACGTCCTACGAGCAGTACTTC. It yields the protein CASSFGGGATSYEQYF.

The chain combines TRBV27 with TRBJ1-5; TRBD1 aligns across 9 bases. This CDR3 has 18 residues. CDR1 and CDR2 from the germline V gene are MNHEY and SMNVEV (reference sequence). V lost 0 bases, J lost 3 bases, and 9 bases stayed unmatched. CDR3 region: CASSLSGEGQGTNQPQHF. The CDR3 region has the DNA TGTGCCAGCAGTTTATCAGGAGAGGGACAGGGTACCAATCAGCCCCAGCATTTT.

CDR3 amino acids: CASSVEGVRETQYF. The CDR3 DNA sequence: TGTGCCAGCAGCGTAGAAGGGGTCCGCGAGACCCAGTACTTC. The chain recombines TRBV9 with TRBJ2-5; TRBD1 is a possible D gene (5 bases). Germline loops: CDR1 SGDLS, CDR2 YYNGEE. V shed 0 bases and J shed 5 bases, with 11 bases lying between them. The CDR3 is made up of 14 amino acids.

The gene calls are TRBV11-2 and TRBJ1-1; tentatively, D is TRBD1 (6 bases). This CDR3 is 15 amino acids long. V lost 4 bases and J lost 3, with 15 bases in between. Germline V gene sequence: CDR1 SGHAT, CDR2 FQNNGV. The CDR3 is CASSSLQGPHTEAFF. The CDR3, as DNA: TGTGCCAGCAGCTCCTTACAGGGCCCCCACACTGAAGCTTTCTTT.

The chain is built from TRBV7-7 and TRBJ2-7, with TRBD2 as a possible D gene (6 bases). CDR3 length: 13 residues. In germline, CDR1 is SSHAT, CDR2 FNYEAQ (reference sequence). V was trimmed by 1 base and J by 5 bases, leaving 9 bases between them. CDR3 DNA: TGTGCCAGCAGCTTAGTGGAGGGGAACGAGCAGTACTTC. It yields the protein CASSLVEGNEQYF.

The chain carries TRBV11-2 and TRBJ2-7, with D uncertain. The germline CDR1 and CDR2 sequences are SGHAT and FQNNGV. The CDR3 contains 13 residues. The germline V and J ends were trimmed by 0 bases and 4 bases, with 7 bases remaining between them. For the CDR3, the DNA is TGTGCCAGCAGCTTAGAGCTACGATACGAGCAGTACTTC. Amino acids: CASSLELRYEQYF.

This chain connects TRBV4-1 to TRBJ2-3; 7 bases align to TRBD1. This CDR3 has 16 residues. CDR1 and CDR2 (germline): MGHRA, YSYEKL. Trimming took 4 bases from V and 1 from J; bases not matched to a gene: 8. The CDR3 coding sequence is TGCGCCAGCAGCCTTCTGCCAACAGGGGGCACAGATACGCAGTATTTT. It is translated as CASSLLPTGGTDTQYF.

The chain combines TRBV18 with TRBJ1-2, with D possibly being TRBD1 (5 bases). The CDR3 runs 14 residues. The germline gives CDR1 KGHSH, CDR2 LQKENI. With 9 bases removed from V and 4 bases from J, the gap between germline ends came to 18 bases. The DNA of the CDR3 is TGTGCCAGTTACGGGGACGGGATACTCTATGGCTACACCTTC. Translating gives CASYGDGILYGYTF. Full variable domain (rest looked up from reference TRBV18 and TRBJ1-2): NAGVMQNPRHLVRRRGQEARLRCSPMKGHSHVYWYRQLPEEGLKFMVYLQKENIIDESGMPKERFSAEFPKEGPSILRIQQVVRGDSAAYFCASYGDGILYGYTFGSGTRLTVV.

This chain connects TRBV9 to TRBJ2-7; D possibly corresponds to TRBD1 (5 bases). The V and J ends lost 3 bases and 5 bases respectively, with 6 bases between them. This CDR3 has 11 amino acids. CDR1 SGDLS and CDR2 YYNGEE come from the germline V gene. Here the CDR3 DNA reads TGTGCCAGCAGCGCAGGGAACGAGCAGTACTTC. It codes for CASSAGNEQYF.

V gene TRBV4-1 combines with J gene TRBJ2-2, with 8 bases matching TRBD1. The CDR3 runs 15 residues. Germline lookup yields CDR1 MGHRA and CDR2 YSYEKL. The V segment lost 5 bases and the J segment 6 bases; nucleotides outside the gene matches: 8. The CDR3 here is CASSSLRQGSGELFF. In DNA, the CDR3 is TGCGCCAGCAGCTCCCTCCGACAGGGGTCCGGGGAGCTGTTTTTT.

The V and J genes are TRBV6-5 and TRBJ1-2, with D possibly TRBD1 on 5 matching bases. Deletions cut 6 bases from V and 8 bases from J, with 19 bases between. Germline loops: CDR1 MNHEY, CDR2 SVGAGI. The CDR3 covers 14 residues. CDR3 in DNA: TGTGCCAGCAGAGTAGCCGGGGGGTCTGGGGGCTACACCTTC. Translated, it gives CASRVAGGSGGYTF.

CDR3 sequence (DNA): TGTGCCAGCAGCCCGAACCCATCGGGAAACAATGAGCAGTTCTTC. Encoded protein: CASSPNPSGNNEQFF. The chain has TRBV7-6 and TRBJ2-1; TRBD2 might be the D (5 bases). The germline V gene has CDR1 SGHVS and CDR2 FNYEAQ. The CDR3 loop spans 15 amino acids. The V end was cut by 5 bases, the J end by 5 bases, with 16 bases between.